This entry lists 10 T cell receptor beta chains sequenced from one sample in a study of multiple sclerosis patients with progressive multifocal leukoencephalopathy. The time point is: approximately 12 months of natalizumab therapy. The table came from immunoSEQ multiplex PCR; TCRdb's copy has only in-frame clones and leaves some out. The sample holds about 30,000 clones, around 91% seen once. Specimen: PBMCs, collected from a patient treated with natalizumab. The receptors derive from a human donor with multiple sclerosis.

For the CDR3, the DNA is TGTGCCAGCAGTGGATTAGCGGGTCTTTACACAGATACGCAGTATTTT. Amino acid sequence: CASSGLAGLYTDTQYF. The chain uses TRBV27 and TRBJ2-3, with TRBD2 identical over 7 bases. This CDR3 region has 16 residues. Germline values: CDR1 MNHEY, CDR2 SMNVEV (reference sequence). The V and J ends lost 5 bases and 2 bases, in that order; junction bases with no gene match: 10.

The CDR3 DNA reads as TGTGCCAGCAGCATTCAGACATCCCGCGGGGACACTGAAGCTTTCTTT. Its protein is CASSIQTSRGDTEAFF. This chain connects TRBV7-2 to TRBJ1-1; no firm D call. From germline, CDR1 is SGHTA and CDR2 FQGNSA. This CDR3 has 16 amino acids. Trimming took 5 bases from V and 3 from J, leaving 19 bases between them.

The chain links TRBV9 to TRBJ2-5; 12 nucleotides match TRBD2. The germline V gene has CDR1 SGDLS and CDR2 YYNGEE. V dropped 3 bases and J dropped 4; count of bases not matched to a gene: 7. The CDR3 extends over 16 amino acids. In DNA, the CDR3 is TGTGCCAGCAGCGCTTCACTAGCGGGGGGCCTAGAGACCCAGTACTTC. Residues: CASSASLAGGLETQYF.

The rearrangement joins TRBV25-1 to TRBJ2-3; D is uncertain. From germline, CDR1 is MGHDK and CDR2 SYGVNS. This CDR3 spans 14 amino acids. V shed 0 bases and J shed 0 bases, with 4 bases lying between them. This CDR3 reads CASSEYASTDTQYF. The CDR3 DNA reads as TGTGCCAGCAGTGAATACGCCAGCACAGATACGCAGTATTTT. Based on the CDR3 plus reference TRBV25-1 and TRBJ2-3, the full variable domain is EADIYQTPRYLVIGTGKKITLECSQTMGHDKMYWYQQDPGMELHLIHYSYGVNSTEKGDLSSESTVSRIRTEHFPLTLESARPSHTSQYLCASSEYASTDTQYFGPGTRLTVL.

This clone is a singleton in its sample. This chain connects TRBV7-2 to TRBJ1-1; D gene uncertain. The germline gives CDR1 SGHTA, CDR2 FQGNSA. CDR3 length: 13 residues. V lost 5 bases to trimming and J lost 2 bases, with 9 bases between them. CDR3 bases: TGTGCCAGCAGCGAGCGAGGAAACACTGAAGCTTTCTTT. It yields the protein CASSERGNTEAFF.

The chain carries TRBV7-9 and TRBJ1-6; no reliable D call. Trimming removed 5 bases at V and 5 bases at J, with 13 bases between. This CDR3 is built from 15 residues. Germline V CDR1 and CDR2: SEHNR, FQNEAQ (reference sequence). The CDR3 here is CASSPWAADNSPLHF. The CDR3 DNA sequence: TGTGCCAGCAGCCCGTGGGCCGCTGATAATTCACCCCTCCACTTT.

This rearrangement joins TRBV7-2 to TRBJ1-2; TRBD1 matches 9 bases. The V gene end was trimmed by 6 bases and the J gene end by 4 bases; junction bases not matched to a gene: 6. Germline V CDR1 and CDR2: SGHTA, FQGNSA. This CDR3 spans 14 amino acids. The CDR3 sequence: CASSKDRGGYGYTF. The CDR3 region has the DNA TGTGCCAGCAGTAAGGACAGGGGAGGCTATGGCTACACCTTC.

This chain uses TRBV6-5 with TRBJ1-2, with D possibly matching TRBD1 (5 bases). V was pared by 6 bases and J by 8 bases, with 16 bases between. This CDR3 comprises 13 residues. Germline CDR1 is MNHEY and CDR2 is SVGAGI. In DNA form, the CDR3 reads TGTGCCAGCAGGTCCCCCGCAGGGATCGGCTACACCTTC. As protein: CASRSPAGIGYTF.

CDR3 protein: CASSQDSAGAGETQYF. For the CDR3, the DNA is TGCGCCAGCAGCCAAGATAGCGCCGGGGCTGGAGAGACCCAGTACTTC. V and J are TRBV4-3 and TRBJ2-5; possibly TRBD1 or TRBD2 for D (5 bases each). Trimming cost V 0 bases and J 4 bases, with 15 bases left between them. This CDR3 is 16 amino acids long. Germline-derived CDR1 and CDR2 are LGHNA and YSLEER.

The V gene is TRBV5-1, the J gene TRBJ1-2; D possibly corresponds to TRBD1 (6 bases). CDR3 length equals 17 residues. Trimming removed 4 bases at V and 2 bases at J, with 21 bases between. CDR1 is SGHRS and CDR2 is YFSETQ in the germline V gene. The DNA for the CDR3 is TGCGCCAGCAGCCCCCAATTCTGGGACACAGAAAACTATGGCTACACCTTC. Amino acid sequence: CASSPQFWDTENYGYTF.